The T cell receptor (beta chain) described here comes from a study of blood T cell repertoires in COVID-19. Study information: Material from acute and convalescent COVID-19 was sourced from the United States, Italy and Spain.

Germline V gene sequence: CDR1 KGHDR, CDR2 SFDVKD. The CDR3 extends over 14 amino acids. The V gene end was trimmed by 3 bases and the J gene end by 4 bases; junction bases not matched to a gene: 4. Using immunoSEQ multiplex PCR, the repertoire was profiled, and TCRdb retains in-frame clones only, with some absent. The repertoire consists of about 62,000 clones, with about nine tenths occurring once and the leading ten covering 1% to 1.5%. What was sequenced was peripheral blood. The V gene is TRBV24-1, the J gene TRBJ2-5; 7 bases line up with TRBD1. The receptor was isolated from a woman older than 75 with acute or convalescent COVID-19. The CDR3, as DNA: TGTGCCACCAGTGATCCACAGGGGCGAGAGACCCAGTACTTC. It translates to CATSDPQGRETQYF.